The 18 T cell receptor beta chains presented below share a single source sample, sequenced in a study of memory CD4+ T cells and cytomegalovirus serostatus (dated by TCRdb to between 2019 and 2020). The receptor library was made with the immunoSEQ multiplex PCR assay. As stored in TCRdb, this immuneACCESS dataset retains in-frame rearrangements with V and J assigned. A fraction of the clones does not appear; measured against another copy, unresolved V genes explain less than half of the discrepancy, and the remainder lacks a known reason. The sample table holds about 25,000 clones, of which less than 80% were seen once. Roughly 1% of the sample belongs to the ten largest clones. Single viable CD3+CD4+CD8-CD45RO+ cells were sorted as memory CD4+ T cells on a FACSAria II. What was sequenced was memory CD4+ T cells from blood. These TCRs come from an adult in good health and CMV-seronegative.

The V and J genes are TRBV10-3 and TRBJ2-3; the match to TRBD2 covers 10 bases. In germline, CDR1 is ENHRY, CDR2 SYGVKD. V was pared by 4 bases and J by 7 bases, with 14 bases of the junction left unmatched. The CDR3 is made up of 17 amino acids. The CDR3 nucleotides read TGTGCCATCAGTGTGAGTCCTAGCGGGAGTGCTTTTAATACGCAGTATTTT. Encoded protein: CAISVSPSGSAFNTQYF.

The chain carries TRBV11-2 and TRBJ1-1; D is ambiguous. Trimming stripped 0 bases from V and 1 base from J, with 6 bases between. The CDR3 length is 14 residues. In germline, CDR1 is SGHAT, CDR2 FQNNGV. The CDR3 DNA reads as TGTGCCAGCAGCTTAGATCTCGCGAACACTGAAGCTTTCTTT. This sequence encodes CASSLDLANTEAFF.

V is TRBV6-5 and J is TRBJ2-1; a possible D gene is TRBD1 (6 bases). V shed 5 bases and J shed 6 bases, with 14 bases lying between them. CDR1 is MNHEY and CDR2 is SVGAGI in the germline V gene. The CDR3 is 14 amino acids. The CDR3 region is CASSGRGKSNEQFF. The CDR3 DNA reads as TGTGCCAGCAGTGGCAGGGGAAAGAGCAATGAGCAGTTCTTC.

V usage is TRBV5-6 and J usage is TRBJ2-1; no clear D. Germline lookup yields CDR1 SGHDT and CDR2 YYEEEE. CDR3 size: 14 residues. Trimming took off 6 bases at V and 4 bases at J, with 14 bases between the two ends. The CDR3: CASNSPGRYNEQFF. The CDR3 DNA reads as TGTGCCAGCAACAGCCCCGGTCGATACAATGAGCAGTTCTTC.

V gene TRBV5-4 combines with J gene TRBJ1-1; D not resolved. Germline CDR1 and CDR2: SGHNT and YYREEE (reference sequence). V lost 4 bases to trimming and J lost 1 base, with 2 bases between them. This CDR3 spans 11 amino acids. This CDR3 is CASSQNTEAFF. CDR3 coding DNA: TGTGCCAGCAGCCAGAACACTGAAGCTTTCTTT.

The chain carries TRBV13 and TRBJ1-6, with 7 positions matching TRBD1. J gave up 6 bases and V 5 bases, and 7 bases lay outside the gene matches. Germline CDR1 and CDR2: PRHDT and FYEKMQ (reference sequence). The CDR3 is 15 residues long. CDR3 protein: CASSARDSPNSPLHF. The CDR3 DNA reads TGTGCCAGCAGCGCACGGGACAGCCCTAATTCACCCCTCCACTTT.

For the CDR3, the DNA is TGTGCCAGCAGTGTCGGGGCTAGCGAAACAGATACGCAGTATTTT. Residues: CASSVGASETDTQYF. V gene TRBV28 combines with J gene TRBJ2-3; perhaps TRBD2 as D (6 bases). Germline V CDR1 and CDR2: MDHEN, SYDVKM. This CDR3 is built from 15 residues. Trimming left V 5 bases short and J 3 bases short, with 15 bases between.

V usage is TRBV7-2 and J usage is TRBJ1-1; D might be TRBD1 (6 bases). From germline, CDR1 is SGHTA and CDR2 FQGNSA. Trimming left V 1 base short and J 4 bases short, with 13 bases between. CDR3 size: 15 residues. The CDR3 loop reads CASSLGNRVSTEAFF. CDR3 coding DNA: TGTGCCAGCAGCTTAGGAAACAGGGTTAGCACTGAAGCTTTCTTT.

This clone came up once. The genes are TRBV27 and TRBJ2-7, with D perhaps TRBD1 (5 bases). V shed 3 bases and J shed 5 bases, with 11 bases lying between them. CDR3 length: 13 amino acids. The germline V gene has CDR1 MNHEY and CDR2 SMNVEV (reference sequence). This CDR3 reads CASSFGREDEQYF. The CDR3 DNA is TGTGCCAGCAGTTTTGGCAGGGAAGACGAGCAGTACTTC.

The chain has TRBV5-6 and TRBJ2-7, with D possibly matching TRBD1 (6 bases). V lost 5 bases to trimming and J lost 4 bases, with 13 bases between them. The germline CDR1 and CDR2 sequences are SGHDT and YYEEEE. The CDR3 runs 13 residues. In nucleotides, the CDR3 is TGTGCCAGCAGTCGTGACAGGTCTTACGAGCAGTACTTC. It translates to CASSRDRSYEQYF.

This chain joins TRBV10-3 and TRBJ2-7; TRBD2 matches at 13 bases. The V gene's germline CDR1 is ENHRY and CDR2 SYGVKD. The CDR3 runs to 15 residues. V gave up 10 bases and J gave up 3 bases; unmatched junction bases: 9. The chain's CDR3 is CATERGTSGNYEQYF. The DNA for the CDR3 is TGTGCCACAGAGAGAGGGACTAGCGGGAACTACGAGCAGTACTTC.

This clone occurred a few times. The chain links TRBV10-2 to TRBJ1-1; D is unclear. The CDR3 contains 13 residues. Trimming took 7 bases from V and 0 from J, leaving 9 bases between them. The germline gives CDR1 WSHSY, CDR2 SAAADI. The CDR3 loop reads CASTSVMNTEAFF. In nucleotides, the CDR3 is TGCGCCAGCACTTCCGTCATGAACACTGAAGCTTTCTTT.

The chain combines TRBV19 with TRBJ1-2; 10 bases map to TRBD1. This CDR3 spans 13 amino acids. Trimming cost V 6 bases and J 8 bases; bases outside gene matches: 6. Germline V gene data show CDR1 as LNHDA and CDR2 as SQIVND (reference sequence). The CDR3 sequence is CASRGQGEHGYTF. In nucleotides, the CDR3 is TGTGCCAGTAGAGGACAGGGGGAGCACGGCTACACCTTC.

The J gene is TRBJ1-6, the V gene TRBV6-1; possibly TRBD1 for D (5 bases). Trimming removed 8 bases at V and 0 bases at J, with 11 bases between. The germline V gene has CDR1 MNHNS and CDR2 SASEGT. The CDR3 contains 15 residues. CDR3 sequence (DNA): TGTGCCAGCGACGTACAGGCCTCCTATAATTCACCCCTCCACTTT. Residues: CASDVQASYNSPLHF.

CDR3 nucleotide sequence: TGTGCCAGCAGCAAAAGGACAGGAATTGCGAACACCGGGGAGCTGTTTTTT. Amino acids: CASSKRTGIANTGELFF. This chain connects TRBV7-3 to TRBJ2-2; the match to TRBD1 covers 7 bases. The CDR3 length is 17 residues. Germline loops: CDR1 SGHTA, CDR2 FQGTGA. V lost 5 bases, J lost 0 bases, and 9 bases stayed unmatched.

This clone was found once. V is TRBV10-3 and J is TRBJ2-5; 7 bases align to TRBD1. The germline V gene encodes CDR1 ENHRY and CDR2 SYGVKD. Unmatched junction bases numbered 12, after V lost 3 bases and J lost 2 bases. The CDR3 has 17 amino acids. The CDR3 loop reads CAISDGGQASTQETQYF. In nucleotides, the CDR3 is TGTGCCATCAGTGACGGAGGACAGGCCTCCACTCAAGAGACCCAGTACTTC.

This chain connects TRBV19 to TRBJ1-5, with D uncertain. V was trimmed by 6 bases and J by 0 bases, leaving 21 bases between them. The CDR3 sequence is 18 residues long. In germline, CDR1 is LNHDA, CDR2 SQIVND (reference sequence). CDR3: CASRETILSAFSNQPQHF. CDR3 DNA: TGTGCCAGTAGGGAGACAATCCTTTCCGCATTTAGCAATCAGCCCCAGCATTTT.

CDR3 residues: CASSPVGQGYEQYF. CDR3 coding DNA: TGTGCCAGCTCACCGGTGGGACAGGGGTACGAGCAGTACTTC. The chain joins TRBV18 to TRBJ2-7; 10 bases are shared with TRBD1. CDR1 and CDR2 (germline): KGHSH, LQKENI. Trimming cost V 3 bases and J 4 bases; bases outside gene matches: 3. The CDR3 length is 14 residues. The full variable domain, rest sourced from reference TRBV18 and TRBJ2-7, is NAGVMQNPRHLVRRRGQEARLRCSPMKGHSHVYWYRQLPEEGLKFMVYLQKENIIDESGMPKERFSAEFPKEGPSILRIQQVVRGDSAAYFCASSPVGQGYEQYFGPGTRLTVT.